What follows are 24 T cell receptor beta chains derived from one specimen sequenced in a study of early T cells in non-severe SARS-CoV-2 infection. One entry per CDR3 protein, called by TCRdb with MiXCR from the 5' RACE reads. Of 35,000 to 50,000 distinct CDR3 sequences listed, roughly 6% are singletons. Sequencing was performed on whole blood. Source of these receptors: an adult who was a healthcare worker with PCR-confirmed SARS-CoV-2 infection or an uninfected control (not recorded which).

This clonotype was detected ten times or more. The chain is built from TRBV6-5 and TRBJ2-7; 9 bases agree with TRBD1. CDR1 and CDR2 from the germline V gene are MNHEY and SVGAGI. V was pared by 6 bases and J by 4 bases, with 7 bases of the junction left unmatched. The CDR3 covers 14 residues. The CDR3 loop reads CASRPGTGLYEQYF. For the CDR3, the DNA is TGTGCCAGCAGGCCCGGGACAGGGCTTTACGAGCAGTACTTC.

This clonotype appeared many times. The gene calls are TRBV28 and TRBJ1-5; D perhaps matches TRBD1 (6 bases). This CDR3 spans 15 amino acids. Between the trimmed V and J ends, which lost 2 bases and 0 bases, there was a span of 8 bases. Germline V lookup: CDR1 MDHEN, CDR2 SYDVKM. CDR3 sequence: CASSLQGLSNQPQHF. The DNA of the CDR3 is TGTGCCAGCAGTTTACAGGGGCTTAGCAATCAGCCCCAGCATTTT.

Many counts were recorded for this clonotype. The chain links TRBV19 to TRBJ2-6; D gene unclear. The length of the CDR3 is 16 residues. V was clipped by 6 bases and J by 3 bases, with 15 bases between them. Germline CDR1 LNHDA, CDR2 SQIVND (reference sequence). The CDR3 nucleotides read TGTGCCAGTAGCCGCACCTCCCTCGGTGGGGCCAACGTCCTGACTTTC. Translated, it gives CASSRTSLGGANVLTF.

In this sample, this clonotype turned up many times. The rearrangement links TRBV20-1 to TRBJ1-4; D is perhaps TRBD1 (6 bases). The ends were cut back, 6 bases at V and 7 bases at J, with 15 bases in the middle. The CDR3 consists of 13 residues. CDR1 DFQATT and CDR2 SNEGSKA come from the germline V gene (reference sequence). The CDR3 sequence: CSATRDKAEKLFF. In nucleotides, the CDR3 is TGCAGTGCCACCCGGGACAAGGCTGAAAAACTGTTTTTT.

This clonotype was counted a few times. The germline gene is not matched at one end of the junction; a read error may be the cause. The rearrangement uses TRBV10-3 and TRBJ1-5; 7 positions match TRBD1. The V gene's germline CDR1 is ENHRY and CDR2 SYGVKD. This CDR3 contains 16 residues. This chain's CDR3 is CAISDSTGTDTQAQHF. As DNA, the CDR3 is TGTGCCATCAGTGACTCAACCGGGACAGATACTCAGGCCCAGCATTTT.

This clonotype was observed at least ten times. The chain joins TRBV7-2 to TRBJ2-5; D gene ambiguous. Between the trimmed V and J ends, which lost 3 bases and 5 bases, there was a span of 7 bases. This CDR3 spans 12 amino acids. The germline CDR1 and CDR2 sequences are SGHTA and FQGNSA. CDR3 residues: CASSFGSETQYF. The CDR3 bases are TGTGCCAGCAGCTTTGGGTCGGAGACCCAGTACTTC.

The chain employs TRBV20-1 and TRBJ2-7; unclear D gene. Trimming removed 0 bases at V and 6 bases at J, with 9 bases between. Germline V gene lookup returns CDR1 DFQATT and CDR2 SNEGSKA (reference sequence). CDR3 length: 12 residues. Here the CDR3 reads CSARDLSREQYF. As DNA, the CDR3 is TGCAGTGCTAGAGACTTGTCTCGCGAGCAGTACTTC.

This clonotype was counted many times. This chain connects TRBV19 to TRBJ2-4; 12 bases match TRBD1. Germline CDR1 and CDR2: LNHDA and SQIVND (reference sequence). This CDR3 contains 15 residues. V lost 7 bases, J lost 8 bases, and 9 bases stayed unmatched. The DNA of the CDR3 is TGTGCCAGTACCTCCGGGACAGGGGGCGCCTACATTCAGTACTTC. The encoded protein is CASTSGTGGAYIQYF.

This clonotype was recorded only once. The V gene is TRBV3-1, the J gene TRBJ1-1; unclear D gene. The germline CDR1 and CDR2 sequences are LGHDT and YNNKEL (reference sequence). Trimming shortened V by 2 bases and J by 4 bases, and 14 bases separated the two germline ends. This CDR3 comprises 15 residues. The CDR3: CASSQTPAVVTEAFF. In DNA, the CDR3 is TGTGCCAGCAGCCAAACTCCAGCGGTTGTCACTGAAGCTTTCTTT.

This clonotype has at least ten counts. The V gene is TRBV6-1, the J gene TRBJ2-5, with TRBD1 matching 7 bases. The CDR3 length is 15 residues. J was trimmed by 5 bases and V by 4 bases; bases with no gene match: 10. CDR1 and CDR2 from the germline V gene are MNHNS and SASEGT. CDR3 sequence: CASSAQGFKGETQYF. The CDR3 bases are TGTGCCAGCAGTGCACAGGGGTTTAAGGGGGAGACCCAGTACTTC.

This clonotype showed up many times. The chain combines TRBV27 with TRBJ1-1; D possibly corresponds to TRBD1 (5 bases). Germline CDR1 and CDR2: MNHEY and SMNVEV (reference sequence). Trimming left V 7 bases short and J 4 bases short, with 19 bases between. The CDR3 sequence is 15 residues long. The DNA for the CDR3 is TGTGCCAGCACCATGGGGGGAGGACGTGGCACTGAAGCTTTCTTT. It codes for CASTMGGGRGTEAFF.

In its sample, this clonotype was seen a few times. The rearrangement links TRBV20-1 to TRBJ2-1; TRBD1 matches 8 bases. Trimming at V came to 8 bases and at J to 2 bases, leaving 5 bases not matched to a gene. The germline V gene encodes CDR1 DFQATT and CDR2 SNEGSKA (reference sequence). CDR3 length equals 13 residues. The CDR3 loop is CSPRDRTYNEQFF. The CDR3, as DNA: TGCAGTCCCCGGGACAGGACCTACAATGAGCAGTTCTTC.

This clonotype was seen many times. V gene TRBV15 combines with J gene TRBJ2-3; 10 bases map to TRBD2. This CDR3 comprises 15 residues. Germline trimming cut 0 bases from V and 6 bases from J; bases unmatched to any gene: 3. CDR1 LNHNV and CDR2 YYDKDF come from the germline V gene (reference sequence). The CDR3: CATSRDSGGPDTQYF. DNA of the CDR3: TGTGCCACCAGCAGAGATAGCGGGGGGCCCGATACGCAGTATTTT. Based on the CDR3 plus reference TRBV15 and TRBJ2-3, the full variable domain is DAMVIQNPRYQVTQFGKPVTLSCSQTLNHNVMYWYQQKSSQAPKLLFHYYDKDFNNEADTPDNFQSRRPNTSFCFLDIRSPGLGDTAMYLCATSRDSGGPDTQYFGPGTRLTVL.

The V gene is TRBV7-2, the J gene TRBJ2-1; D uncertain. The germline V gene has CDR1 SGHTA and CDR2 FQGNSA. Trimming pared 7 bases from V and 0 bases from J, leaving 13 bases between. The CDR3 is 15 amino acids. The chain's CDR3 is CASKNAASSYNEQFF. As DNA, the CDR3 is TGTGCCAGCAAAAATGCTGCTAGCTCCTACAATGAGCAGTTCTTC.

This clonotype has at least ten counts. The chain joins TRBV6-1 to TRBJ1-5; D ambiguous. From germline, CDR1 is MNHNS and CDR2 SASEGT. The CDR3 covers 13 residues. V lost 5 bases and J lost 3, with 8 bases in between. The CDR3 here is CASSRTHNQPQHF. Here the CDR3 DNA reads TGTGCCAGCAGTCGTACACACAATCAGCCCCAGCATTTT.

This clonotype showed up many times. The chain joins TRBV5-6 to TRBJ1-2; the match to TRBD1 covers 9 bases. The germline V gene encodes CDR1 SGHDT and CDR2 YYEEEE. The CDR3 is made up of 15 amino acids. The V segment lost 3 bases and the J segment 8 bases; nucleotides outside the gene matches: 11. The CDR3 sequence: CASSSRDRVVWGYTF. The CDR3 nucleotides are TGTGCCAGCAGCTCCCGGGACAGGGTCGTCTGGGGCTACACCTTC.

This clonotype showed up many times. The rearrangement joins TRBV24-1 to TRBJ2-3; unclear D gene. V lost 2 bases, J lost 1 base, and 9 bases lay in between. The length of the CDR3 is 15 residues. CDR1 is KGHDR and CDR2 is SFDVKD in the germline V gene. CDR3 nucleotides: TGTGCCACCAGTGATTCCGTCGAAGGCACAGATACGCAGTATTTT. Translating gives CATSDSVEGTDTQYF.

This sequence joins TRBV7-9 and TRBJ2-1, with D perhaps being TRBD1 or TRBD2 (5 bases each). CDR1 and CDR2 (germline): SEHNR, FQNEAQ (reference sequence). The V end lost 2 bases, the J end lost 0 bases, and 20 bases lay between the germline ends. The CDR3 contains 19 residues. DNA of the CDR3: TGTGCCAGCAGCTTACGAGACAGTTTGCTGAGGGTCTCCTACAATGAGCAGTTCTTC. It specifies CASSLRDSLLRVSYNEQFF. Complete variable domain (other parts from reference TRBV7-9 and TRBJ2-1): DTGVSQNPRHKITKRGQNVTFRCDPISEHNRLYWYRQTLGQGPEFLTYFQNEAQLEKSRLLSDRFSAERPKGSFSTLEIQRTEQGDSAMYLCASSLRDSLLRVSYNEQFFGPGTRLTVL.

Turning to this clonotype: A much bigger clone sits one base away, suggesting this may be a read error. V gene TRBV9 combines with J gene TRBJ1-1; no clear D gene. CDR1 and CDR2 (germline): SGDLS, YYNGEE. The CDR3 runs to 14 residues. Trimming took off 4 bases at V and 1 base at J, with 11 bases between the two ends. CDR3 residues: CASSISRANTEAFF. The DNA of the CDR3 is TGTGCCAGCAGCATAAGTAGGGCGAACACTGAAGCTTTCTTT.

On this clonotype itself: The germline gene is not matched at one end of the junction; a read error may be the cause. V usage is TRBV12-3 or TRBV12-4 and J usage is TRBJ1-6; possibly TRBD1 for D (6 bases). The CDR3 is 12 amino acids. The CDR3 coding sequence is TGTGCCTGCAGTCAGGGGAATTCACCCCTCCACTTT. Encoded protein: CACSQGNSPLHF.

This clonotype occurred many times. The chain couples TRBV20-1 to TRBJ1-6; D remains unclear. The V gene lost 3 bases and the J gene lost 1 base, with 10 bases spanning the gap. The CDR3 runs 15 residues. Germline CDR1 is DFQATT and CDR2 is SNEGSKA (reference sequence). The CDR3 bases are TGCAGTGCTAGTGGTGGGAGGTCCTATAATTCACCCCTCCACTTT. Its translation is CSASGGRSYNSPLHF.

This clonotype appeared many times. The J gene is TRBJ1-5, the V gene TRBV6-2 or TRBV6-3; 8 bases agree with TRBD1. J gave up 2 bases and V 6 bases, and 3 bases lay outside the gene matches. This CDR3 has 14 amino acids. Germline CDR1 and CDR2: MNHEY and SVGEGT. CDR3 in amino acids: CASRSTGGNQPQHF. The CDR3 region has the DNA TGTGCCAGCAGGTCGACAGGGGGCAATCAGCCCCAGCATTTT.

The sample holds a few counts of this clonotype. The chain employs TRBV10-2 and TRBJ1-3; D gene uncertain. Between the trimmed V and J ends, which lost 3 bases and 4 bases, there was a span of 10 bases. Germline V gene lookup returns CDR1 WSHSY and CDR2 SAAADI. This CDR3 contains 14 residues. The CDR3 protein is CASSEGFGGNTIYF. The CDR3 DNA reads TGCGCCAGCAGTGAAGGGTTTGGGGGAAACACCATATATTTT.

This clonotype was counted ten times or more. The V gene is TRBV19, the J gene TRBJ2-5; D ambiguous. Trimming removed 6 bases at V and 3 bases at J, with 17 bases between. Germline loops: CDR1 LNHDA, CDR2 SQIVND (reference sequence). The CDR3 loop spans 15 amino acids. As DNA, the CDR3 is TGTGCCAGTAGCACCGCCTGGGCGCTAGAAGAGACCCAGTACTTC. Its protein is CASSTAWALEETQYF.